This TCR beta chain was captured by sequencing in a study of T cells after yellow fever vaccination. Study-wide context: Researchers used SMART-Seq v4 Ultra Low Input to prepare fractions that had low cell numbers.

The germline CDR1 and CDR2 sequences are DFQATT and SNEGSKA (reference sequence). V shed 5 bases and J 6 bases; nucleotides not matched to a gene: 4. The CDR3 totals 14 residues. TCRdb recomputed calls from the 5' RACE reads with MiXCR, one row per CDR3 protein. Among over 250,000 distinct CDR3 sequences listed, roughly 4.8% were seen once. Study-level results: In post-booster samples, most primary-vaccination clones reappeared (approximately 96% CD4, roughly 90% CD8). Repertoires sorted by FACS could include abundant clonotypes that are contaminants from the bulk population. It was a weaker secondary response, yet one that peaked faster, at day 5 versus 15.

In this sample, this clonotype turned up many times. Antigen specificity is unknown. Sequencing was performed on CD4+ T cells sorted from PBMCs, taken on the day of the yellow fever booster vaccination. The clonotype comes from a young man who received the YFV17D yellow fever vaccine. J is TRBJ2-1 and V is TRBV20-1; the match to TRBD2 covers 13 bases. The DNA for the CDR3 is TGCAGTGCTTGGACTAGCGGGGGCCCCAATGAGCAGTTCTTC. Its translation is CSAWTSGGPNEQFF.